This T cell receptor (beta chain) was captured by sequencing in a study of OX40 agonist ivuxolimab in advanced cancers. This CDR3 region has 15 residues. Trimming pared 1 base from V and 4 bases from J, leaving 14 bases between. Germline V gives CDR1 SGHDT, CDR2 YYEEEE. This clone was seen only a few times. Measured with immunoSEQ multiplex PCR; TCRdb has only the in-frame clones, and not every one. The repertoire consists of 14,000 to 15,000 clones, with 80% occurring once and the leading ten covering roughly a third. This chain uses TRBV5-6 with TRBJ1-2; a weak D match, TRBD1 (6 bases). This material consisted of CD4+ or CD8+ T cells sorted from blood, taken in a trial of the OX40 agonist ivuxolimab. The source of this sequence is an adult with an advanced solid tumor such as melanoma, head and neck, liver or kidney cancer. CDR3 coding DNA: TGTGCCAGCAGCTTGAAAACAGGGAGGACCTATGGCTACACCTTC. Translating gives CASSLKTGRTYGYTF.